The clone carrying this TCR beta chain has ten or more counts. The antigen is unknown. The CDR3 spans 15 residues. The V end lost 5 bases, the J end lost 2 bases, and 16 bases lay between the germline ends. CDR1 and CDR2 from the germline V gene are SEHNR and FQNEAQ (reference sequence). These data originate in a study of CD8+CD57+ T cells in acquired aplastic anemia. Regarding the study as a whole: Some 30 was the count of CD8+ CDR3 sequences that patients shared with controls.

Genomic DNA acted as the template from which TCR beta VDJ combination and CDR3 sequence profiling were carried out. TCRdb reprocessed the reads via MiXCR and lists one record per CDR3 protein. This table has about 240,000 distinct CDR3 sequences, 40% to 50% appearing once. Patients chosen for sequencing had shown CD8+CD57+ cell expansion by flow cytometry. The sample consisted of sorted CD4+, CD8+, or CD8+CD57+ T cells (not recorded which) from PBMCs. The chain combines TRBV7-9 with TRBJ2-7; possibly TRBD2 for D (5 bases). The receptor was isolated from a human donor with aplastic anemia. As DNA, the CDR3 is TGTGCCAGCAGCCCAAAAGAGGGCGAGGCCTACGAGCAGTACTTC. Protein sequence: CASSPKEGEAYEQYF.